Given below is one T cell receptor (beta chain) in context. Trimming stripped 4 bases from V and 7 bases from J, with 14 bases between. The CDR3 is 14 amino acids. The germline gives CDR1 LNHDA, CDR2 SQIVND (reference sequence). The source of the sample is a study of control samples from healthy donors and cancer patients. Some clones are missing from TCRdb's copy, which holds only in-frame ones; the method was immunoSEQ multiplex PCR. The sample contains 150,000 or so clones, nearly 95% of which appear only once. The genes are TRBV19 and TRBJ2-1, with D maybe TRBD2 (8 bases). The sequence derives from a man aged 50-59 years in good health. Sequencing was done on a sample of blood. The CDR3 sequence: CASSNRGLGNEQFF. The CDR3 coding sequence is TGTGCCAGTAGTAACAGGGGACTAGGAAATGAGCAGTTCTTC.